The 25 T cell receptor beta chains below all came from one sample that was sequenced in a study of patients with pleural tuberculosis. Each CDR3 protein is one row after TCRdb ran MiXCR on the reads. The data contain around 54,000 distinct CDR3 sequences, 6% to 9.5% of them singletons. The receptors come from a human donor with pleural tuberculosis.

This clonotype has ten or more counts. The V and J genes are TRBV29-1 and TRBJ1-1; D uncertain. This CDR3 has 11 amino acids. Germline loops: CDR1 SQVTM, CDR2 ANQGSEA. Deletions cut 7 bases from V and 5 bases from J, with 11 bases between. The CDR3 here is CSAHYGTEAFF. CDR3 coding DNA: TGCAGCGCCCATTATGGTACTGAAGCTTTCTTT.

This clonotype appeared many times. The chain joins TRBV2 to TRBJ1-1; TRBD1 is a possible D gene (5 bases). CDR3 length: 14 amino acids. Germline CDR1 reads SNHLY; CDR2 reads FYNNEI. With 5 bases removed from V and 5 bases from J, the gap between germline ends came to 15 bases. The CDR3 spells CASSIQGSMTEAFF. The CDR3 nucleotides are TGTGCCAGCAGTATTCAGGGTAGTATGACTGAAGCTTTCTTT.

The V gene is TRBV29-1, the J gene TRBJ2-3; D possibly corresponds to TRBD2 (6 bases). Deletions cut 4 bases from V and 5 bases from J, with 10 bases between. CDR3 length equals 12 residues. CDR1 and CDR2 (germline): SQVTM, ANQGSEA. The CDR3 DNA follows: TGCAGCGTTGTTGGGACTGGAGATACGCAGTATTTT. It yields the protein CSVVGTGDTQYF.

This clonotype was detected ten times or more. This chain links TRBV28 with TRBJ1-3; D gene uncertain. CDR1 and CDR2 (germline): MDHEN, SYDVKM. The V end lost 1 base, the J end lost 0 bases, and 4 bases lay between the germline ends. The CDR3 sequence is 14 residues long. CDR3 loop: CASSLLGSGNTIYF. In nucleotides, the CDR3 is TGTGCCAGCAGTTTATTAGGCTCTGGAAACACCATATATTTT.

This clonotype was counted at least ten times. The chain employs TRBV11-3 and TRBJ2-3; D call uncertain. CDR3 length: 11 amino acids. Trimming shortened V by 2 bases and J by 6 bases, and 3 bases separated the two germline ends. Looked up from germline, CDR1 is SGHNT and CDR2 is YENEEA. CDR3 sequence reads: CASSLYDTQYF. Here the CDR3 DNA reads TGTGCCAGCAGCTTATATGATACGCAGTATTTT.

This clonotype was picked up many times. The chain uses TRBV6-2 or TRBV6-3 and TRBJ1-1, with D possibly TRBD1 on 5 matching bases. V lost 2 bases and J 1 base, leaving 11 bases between the germline ends. CDR1 is MNHEY and CDR2 is SVGEGT in the germline V gene. This CDR3 spans 15 amino acids. CDR3 protein: CASSYEGTENTEAFF. CDR3 DNA sequence: TGTGCCAGCAGTTACGAGGGGACGGAGAACACTGAAGCTTTCTTT.

The J gene is TRBJ2-4, the V gene TRBV11-2; D remains ambiguous. Germline V CDR1 and CDR2: SGHAT, FQNNGV. V lost 1 base and J lost 9, with 10 bases in between. The CDR3 has 13 amino acids. CDR3 sequence reads: CASSLGLAPIQYF. As DNA, the CDR3 is TGTGCCAGCAGCTTAGGATTAGCCCCCATTCAGTACTTC.

This clonotype was counted many times. The V call is TRBV20-1, the J call TRBJ1-4; no firm D call. CDR3 length equals 15 residues. CDR1 and CDR2 (germline): DFQATT, SNEGSKA (reference sequence). Trimming pared 6 bases from V and 4 bases from J, leaving 18 bases between. The CDR3 reads CSAPGFGRFNEKLFF. The DNA of the CDR3 is TGCAGTGCACCCGGATTTGGGAGATTTAATGAAAAACTGTTTTTT.

By share, this clonotype ranks as medium-sized. The rearrangement links TRBV12-3 or TRBV12-4 to TRBJ2-5; the match to TRBD1 covers 9 bases. The junction had 11 bases not matched to a gene; V was cut back by 5 bases and J by 1 base. CDR3 size: 17 residues. CDR3 residues: CASSPTGTGQTQETQYF. For the CDR3, the DNA is TGTGCCAGCAGTCCTACCGGGACAGGGCAAACCCAAGAGACCCAGTACTTC.

This clonotype appeared many times. The chain couples TRBV2 to TRBJ2-3, with a possible D match to TRBD2 (5 bases). V was shortened by 4 bases and J by 1 base, with 6 bases between the two germline ends. Germline V gene sequence: CDR1 SNHLY, CDR2 FYNNEI. The CDR3 loop spans 13 amino acids. The CDR3 reads CASSALGTDTQYF. For the CDR3, the DNA is TGTGCCAGCAGTGCACTAGGCACAGATACGCAGTATTTT.

This clonotype was counted ten times or more. The chain employs TRBV5-1 and TRBJ1-1; D is possibly TRBD1 (6 bases). Trimming pared 3 bases from V and 4 bases from J, leaving 16 bases between. CDR3 size: 15 residues. The germline V gene encodes CDR1 SGHRS and CDR2 YFSETQ. CDR3 DNA: TGCGCCAGCAGCTGGGGAGGGGGGGAGAGCACTGAAGCTTTCTTT. Amino acids: CASSWGGGESTEAFF. Drawing the rest from reference TRBV5-1 and TRBJ1-1, the complete variable domain is KAGVTQTPRYLIKTRGQQVTLSCSPISGHRSVSWYQQTPGQGLQFLFEYFSETQRNKGNFPGRFSGRQFSNSRSEMNVSTLELGDSALYLCASSWGGGESTEAFFGQGTRLTVV.

At least ten counts were recorded for this clonotype. The chain couples TRBV7-6 to TRBJ2-1, with D possibly being TRBD1 (6 bases). This CDR3 region has 12 residues. Deletions cut 11 bases from V and 2 bases from J, with 10 bases between. CDR1 is SGHVS and CDR2 is FNYEAQ in the germline V gene. In DNA form, the CDR3 reads TGTGCCGTCAGGGGACCCTACAATGAGCAGTTCTTC. Translated, it gives CAVRGPYNEQFF.

This clonotype has ten or more counts. The rearrangement uses TRBV20-1 and TRBJ2-1, with a possible D match to TRBD1 (6 bases). This CDR3 contains 14 residues. Germline-derived CDR1 and CDR2 are DFQATT and SNEGSKA (reference sequence). V lost 7 bases to trimming and J lost 4 bases, with 17 bases between them. CDR3: CSGLSITGYNEQFF. CDR3 bases: TGCAGTGGACTCAGTATTACAGGGTACAATGAGCAGTTCTTC.

This clonotype was counted ten times or more. V usage is TRBV28 and J usage is TRBJ1-2; tentatively, D is TRBD1 (5 bases). CDR1 is MDHEN, CDR2 SYDVKM, per germline. Trimming pared 4 bases from V and 7 bases from J, leaving 10 bases between. This CDR3 contains 12 residues. The CDR3 nucleotides are TGTGCCAGCAGTTCGCAGGGATTTGGCTACACCTTC. Its translation is CASSSQGFGYTF.

This clonotype was counted a few times. J is TRBJ1-6 and V is TRBV4-2; D is undetermined. Germline-derived CDR1 and CDR2 are LGHNA and YNFKEQ. V lost 4 bases and J 4 bases, leaving 14 bases between the germline ends. This CDR3 has 16 residues. The CDR3 sequence is CASSPYLADYNSPLHF. As DNA, the CDR3 is TGTGCCAGCAGCCCATACTTGGCAGATTATAATTCACCCCTCCACTTT.

By share of the sample, this clonotype is medium-sized. The rearrangement uses TRBV6-1 and TRBJ1-2; D possibly corresponds to TRBD1 (5 bases). V was clipped by 0 bases and J by 4 bases, with 12 bases between them. The CDR3 totals 15 residues. Per the germline V gene, CDR1 is MNHNS and CDR2 is SASEGT. The CDR3, as DNA: TGTGCCAGCAGTGAAGCGCTTCAGGGTACCTATGGCTACACCTTC. This codes for CASSEALQGTYGYTF.

This clonotype was seen ten or more times. The chain links TRBV6-2 or TRBV6-3 to TRBJ2-1; D not resolved. Between the trimmed V and J ends, which lost 10 bases and 7 bases, there was a span of 17 bases. The CDR3 length is 13 residues. Germline V CDR1 and CDR2: MNHEY, SVGEGT. The CDR3 reads CATSVTHGNEQFF. The CDR3 DNA reads as TGTGCCACCAGCGTTACTCATGGGAATGAGCAGTTCTTC.

Notes on this clonotype: Just one base apart from a much larger clone, this may be a read error. The V and J genes are TRBV10-2 and TRBJ2-2, with 11 nucleotides matching TRBD2. The germline CDR1 and CDR2 sequences are WSHSY and SAAADI. The CDR3 totals 14 residues. CDR3 in DNA: TGCGCCGGCAGACTAGCGGGATCGAACGGGGAGCTGTTTTTT. It codes for CAGRLAGSNGELFF.

In its sample, this clonotype was seen many times. This sequence joins TRBV27 and TRBJ2-1, with 9 bases fitting TRBD1. Germline lookup yields CDR1 MNHEY and CDR2 SMNVEV (reference sequence). Trimming removed 4 bases from V and 9 bases from J; junction bases left unmatched: 4. The CDR3 is made up of 13 amino acids. The CDR3 DNA sequence: TGTGCCAGCAGTTCGGGACAGGGTGCTGAGCAGTTCTTC. Amino acids: CASSSGQGAEQFF.

This clonotype was observed at least ten times. V and J are TRBV28 and TRBJ1-2; D might be TRBD1 (6 bases). The germline V gene encodes CDR1 MDHEN and CDR2 SYDVKM. CDR3 length: 15 residues. V lost 1 base and J 4 bases, leaving 13 bases between the germline ends. The CDR3 coding sequence is TGTGCCAGCAGTTTATCGGACAGCCAAGTCTATGGCTACACCTTC. Translated, it gives CASSLSDSQVYGYTF.

In its sample, this clonotype was seen many times. The genes are TRBV27 and TRBJ1-1; D is perhaps TRBD1 (6 bases). The CDR3 runs 15 residues. The germline V and J ends were trimmed by 3 bases and 0 bases, with 11 bases remaining between them. In germline, CDR1 is MNHEY, CDR2 SMNVEV (reference sequence). In DNA, the CDR3 is TGTGCCAGCAGTTTTTCGGACAGCTTGAACACTGAAGCTTTCTTT. This gives the protein CASSFSDSLNTEAFF.

This clonotype was recorded at least ten times. The chain couples TRBV24-1 to TRBJ2-1; the D is unclear. Deletions cut 3 bases from V and 10 bases from J, with 15 bases between. The CDR3 has 14 residues. Germline V lookup: CDR1 KGHDR, CDR2 SFDVKD. CDR3 sequence reads: CATSDNWALDEQFF. Written as DNA, the CDR3 is TGTGCCACCAGTGATAACTGGGCGCTGGACGAGCAGTTCTTC.

This clonotype occurred many times. The chain joins TRBV12-3 or TRBV12-4 to TRBJ2-3; 7 bases map to TRBD2. The CDR3 runs to 16 residues. The V segment lost 4 bases and the J segment 0 bases; nucleotides outside the gene matches: 7. The CDR3 coding sequence is TGTGCCAGCAGTTGGGGGGGAGTGGGGAGCACAGATACGCAGTATTTT. This sequence encodes CASSWGGVGSTDTQYF.

CDR3 in DNA: TGTGCCAGCAGTTTAAGACAGCCACCTAATTCACCCCTCCACTTT. Translated, it gives CASSLRQPPNSPLHF. The chain employs TRBV27 and TRBJ1-6, with D possibly being TRBD1 (5 bases). Germline values: CDR1 MNHEY, CDR2 SMNVEV (reference sequence). V gave up 2 bases and J gave up 6 bases, with 11 bases separating them. CDR3 size: 15 residues.

This clonotype was counted ten times or more. This chain uses TRBV20-1 with TRBJ2-3; D is undetermined. V gave up 4 bases and J gave up 0 bases, with 11 bases separating them. The CDR3 totals 14 residues. CDR1 and CDR2 from the germline V gene are DFQATT and SNEGSKA (reference sequence). CDR3: CSAIALISTDTQYF. CDR3 in DNA: TGCAGTGCTATTGCTCTCATTAGCACAGATACGCAGTATTTT.